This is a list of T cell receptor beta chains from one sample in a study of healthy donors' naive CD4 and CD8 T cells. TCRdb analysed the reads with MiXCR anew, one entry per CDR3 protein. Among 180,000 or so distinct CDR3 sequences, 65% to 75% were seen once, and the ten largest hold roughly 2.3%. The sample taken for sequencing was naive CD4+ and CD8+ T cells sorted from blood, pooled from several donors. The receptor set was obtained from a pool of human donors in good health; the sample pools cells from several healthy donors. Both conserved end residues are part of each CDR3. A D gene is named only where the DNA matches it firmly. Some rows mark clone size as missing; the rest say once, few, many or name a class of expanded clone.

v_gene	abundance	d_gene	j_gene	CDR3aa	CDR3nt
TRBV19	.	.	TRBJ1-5	CASSMLGGGNQPQHF	TGTGCCAGTAGTATGTTGGGGGGCGGCAATCAGCCCCAGCATTTT
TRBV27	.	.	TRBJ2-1	CASKGVYNEQFF	TGTGCCAGCAAGGGGGTCTACAATGAGCAGTTCTTC
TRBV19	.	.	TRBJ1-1	CASSIAGGTEAFF	TGTGCCAGTAGTATCGCAGGCGGAACTGAAGCTTTCTTT
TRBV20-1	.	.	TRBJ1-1	CSARDGNSYREDLTEAFF	TGCAGTGCTAGAGATGGGAATTCCTACAGGGAGGATCTCACTGAAGCTTTCTTT
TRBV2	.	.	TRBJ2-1	CASSGDQVQFF	TGTGCCAGCAGTGGGGACCAGGTGCAGTTCTTC
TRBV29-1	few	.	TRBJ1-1	CSVASVTEAFF	TGCAGCGTTGCAAGTGTTACTGAAGCTTTCTTT
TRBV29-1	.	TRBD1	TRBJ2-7	CSVIGQGAYEQYF	TGCAGCGTTATTGGACAGGGGGCCTACGAGCAGTACTTC
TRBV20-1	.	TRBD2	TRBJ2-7	CSAREGGSFEQYF	TGCAGTGCTAGAGAGGGAGGGTCATTCGAGCAGTACTTC
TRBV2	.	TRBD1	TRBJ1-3	CASSGQGLGGNTIYF	TGTGCCAGCAGTGGACAGGGACTAGGTGGAAACACCATATATTTT
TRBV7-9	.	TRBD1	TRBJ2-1	CTSSSLAGTEYNEQFF	TGTACCAGCAGCTCGCTAGCCGGGACAGAATACAATGAGCAGTTCTTC
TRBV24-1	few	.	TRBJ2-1	CATSPDRPNEQFF	TGTGCCACCAGTCCGGACCGCCCCAATGAGCAGTTCTTC
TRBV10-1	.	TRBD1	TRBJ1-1	CASTQTGMNTEAFF	TGTGCCAGCACTCAGACAGGGATGAACACTGAAGCTTTCTTT
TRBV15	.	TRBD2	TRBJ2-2	CATSYPSGRANTGELFF	TGTGCCACCAGTTACCCTAGCGGGAGGGCGAACACCGGGGAGCTGTTTTTT
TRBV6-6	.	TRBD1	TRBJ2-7	CASSYGTGSSGEQYF	TGTGCCAGCAGTTATGGGACAGGGTCGAGTGGCGAGCAGTACTTC
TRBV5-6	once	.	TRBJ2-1	CASRGAHTSLSYNEQFF	TGTGCCAGCAGGGGGGCGCATACCTCTCTCTCCTACAATGAGCAGTTCTTC
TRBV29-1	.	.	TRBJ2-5	CSVGPQGGETQYF	TGCAGCGTTGGGCCACAGGGTGGAGAGACCCAGTACTTC
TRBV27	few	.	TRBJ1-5	CASSSRQGGNQPQHF	TGTGCCAGCAGTTCCCGGCAAGGGGGCAATCAGCCCCAGCATTTT
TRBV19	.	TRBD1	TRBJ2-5	CASSTRGQETQYF	TGTGCCAGTAGTACCAGGGGGCAGGAGACCCAGTACTTC
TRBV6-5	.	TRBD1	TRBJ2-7	CASSYSGTGLYEQYF	TGTGCCAGCAGTTACTCGGGGACAGGTCTCTACGAGCAGTACTTC
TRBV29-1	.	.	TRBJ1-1	CSAWDRELGEAFF	TGCAGCGCTTGGGACCGGGAGTTGGGTGAAGCTTTCTTT
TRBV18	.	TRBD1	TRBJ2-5	CASSPRARGPETQYF	TGTGCCAGCTCACCAAGGGCCAGGGGGCCGGAGACCCAGTACTTC
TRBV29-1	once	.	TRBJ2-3	CSVAFQRLGDTQYF	TGCAGCGTTGCTTTCCAGCGTCTCGGAGATACGCAGTATTTT
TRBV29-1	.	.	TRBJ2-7	CSVEQDRSYEQYF	TGCAGCGTTGAACAAGACAGGTCCTACGAGCAGTACTTC
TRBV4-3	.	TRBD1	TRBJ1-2	CASSQVQGPEGYTF	TGCGCCAGCAGCCAAGTACAGGGGCCCGAAGGCTACACCTTC
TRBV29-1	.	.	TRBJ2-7	CSVEDRGDRLSYEQYF	TGCAGCGTTGAAGATCGGGGGGACAGGCTATCCTACGAGCAGTACTTC
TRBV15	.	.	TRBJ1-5	CATSRDRVSPQHF	TGTGCCACCAGCAGAGATAGGGTGTCGCCCCAGCATTTT
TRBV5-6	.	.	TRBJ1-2	CASSSEGRYGYTF	TGTGCCAGCAGCTCAGAGGGGAGATACGGCTACACCTTC
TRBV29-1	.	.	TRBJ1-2	CSIPSTGNYGYTF	TGCAGCATCCCCTCAACAGGGAACTATGGCTACACCTTC
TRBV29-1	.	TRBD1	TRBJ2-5	CSVGLNRDRQETQYF	TGCAGCGTTGGGTTAAACCGGGACAGACAAGAGACCCAGTACTTC
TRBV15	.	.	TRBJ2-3	CATIRHPPRTSTDTQYF	TGTGCCACCATAAGGCACCCTCCGCGGACTAGCACAGATACGCAGTATTTT
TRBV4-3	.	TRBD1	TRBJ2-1	CASSHPSSGTGVDNEQFF	TGTGCCAGCAGCCATCCCAGCTCCGGGACAGGGGTTGACAATGAGCAGTTCTTC
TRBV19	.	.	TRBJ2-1	CASSVGPDNEQFF	TGTGCCAGTAGTGTGGGGCCCGACAATGAGCAGTTCTTC
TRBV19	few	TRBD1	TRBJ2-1	CASRDRAYEQFF	TGTGCCAGTCGGGACAGGGCTTATGAGCAGTTCTTC
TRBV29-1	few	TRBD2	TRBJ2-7	CSVGEGPFSYEQYF	TGCAGCGTTGGGGAGGGACCATTCTCCTACGAGCAGTACTTC
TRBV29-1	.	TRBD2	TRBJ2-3	CSAKGLAGITSTDTQYF	TGCAGCGCCAAGGGACTAGCGGGAATAACTAGCACAGATACGCAGTATTTT
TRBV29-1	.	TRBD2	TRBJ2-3	CSVRLAGAKSRTDTQYF	TGCAGCGTTAGACTAGCGGGAGCTAAGTCTAGGACAGATACGCAGTATTTT
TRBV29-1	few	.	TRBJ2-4	CSVETANIQYF	TGCAGCGTTGAAACAGCAAACATTCAGTACTTC
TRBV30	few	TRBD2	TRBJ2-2	CAWRRTSGGSGELFF	TGTGCCTGGAGAAGGACTAGCGGCGGTAGTGGGGAGCTGTTTTTT
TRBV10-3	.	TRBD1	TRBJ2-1	CAISSGTGDNEQFF	TGTGCCATCAGTTCCGGGACAGGAGACAATGAGCAGTTCTTC
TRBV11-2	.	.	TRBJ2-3	CASSPGSLDTQYF	TGTGCCAGCAGCCCCGGCTCGTTGGATACGCAGTATTTT
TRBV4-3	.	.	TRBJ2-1	CASSSLSYNEQFF	TGCGCCAGCAGCTCTCTATCCTACAATGAGCAGTTCTTC
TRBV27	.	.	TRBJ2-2	CASASSGELFF	TGTGCCAGCGCAAGTTCCGGGGAGCTGTTTTTT
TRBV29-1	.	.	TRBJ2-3	CSVVISNTDTQYF	TGCAGCGTTGTGATTAGTAACACAGATACGCAGTATTTT
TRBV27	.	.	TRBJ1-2	CASSLGLDIKGGYTF	TGTGCCAGCAGTTTAGGTTTGGACATTAAAGGAGGCTACACCTTC
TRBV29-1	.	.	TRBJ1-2	CSVEDYLGPTYGYTF	TGCAGCGTTGAAGATTATCTGGGGCCCACTTATGGCTACACCTTC
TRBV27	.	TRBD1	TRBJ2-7	CASRPDRGYEQYF	TGTGCCAGCAGACCGGACAGGGGTTACGAGCAGTACTTC
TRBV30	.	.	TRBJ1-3	CAWREFRAAGNTIYF	TGTGCCTGGAGGGAGTTTAGGGCCGCAGGAAACACCATATATTTT
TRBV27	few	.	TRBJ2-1	CASSLSSYNEQFF	TGTGCCAGCAGCCTGAGCTCCTACAATGAGCAGTTCTTC
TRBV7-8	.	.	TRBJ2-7	CASSLRTVEVEQYF	TGTGCCAGCAGCTTAAGGACAGTGGAGGTCGAGCAGTACTTC
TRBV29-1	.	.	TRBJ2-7	CSVRSRGGEQYF	TGCAGCGTCCGTAGTCGGGGCGGCGAGCAGTACTTC
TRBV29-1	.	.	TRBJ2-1	CSVCQALGNEQFF	TGCAGCGTTTGCCAGGCGCTAGGGAATGAGCAGTTCTTC
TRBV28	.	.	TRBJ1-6	CTFGRFPLHF	TGTACTTTTGGGAGGTTTCCCCTCCACTTT
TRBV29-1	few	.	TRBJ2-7	CSVVLGASEQYF	TGCAGCGTTGTTTTGGGGGCGTCTGAGCAGTACTTC